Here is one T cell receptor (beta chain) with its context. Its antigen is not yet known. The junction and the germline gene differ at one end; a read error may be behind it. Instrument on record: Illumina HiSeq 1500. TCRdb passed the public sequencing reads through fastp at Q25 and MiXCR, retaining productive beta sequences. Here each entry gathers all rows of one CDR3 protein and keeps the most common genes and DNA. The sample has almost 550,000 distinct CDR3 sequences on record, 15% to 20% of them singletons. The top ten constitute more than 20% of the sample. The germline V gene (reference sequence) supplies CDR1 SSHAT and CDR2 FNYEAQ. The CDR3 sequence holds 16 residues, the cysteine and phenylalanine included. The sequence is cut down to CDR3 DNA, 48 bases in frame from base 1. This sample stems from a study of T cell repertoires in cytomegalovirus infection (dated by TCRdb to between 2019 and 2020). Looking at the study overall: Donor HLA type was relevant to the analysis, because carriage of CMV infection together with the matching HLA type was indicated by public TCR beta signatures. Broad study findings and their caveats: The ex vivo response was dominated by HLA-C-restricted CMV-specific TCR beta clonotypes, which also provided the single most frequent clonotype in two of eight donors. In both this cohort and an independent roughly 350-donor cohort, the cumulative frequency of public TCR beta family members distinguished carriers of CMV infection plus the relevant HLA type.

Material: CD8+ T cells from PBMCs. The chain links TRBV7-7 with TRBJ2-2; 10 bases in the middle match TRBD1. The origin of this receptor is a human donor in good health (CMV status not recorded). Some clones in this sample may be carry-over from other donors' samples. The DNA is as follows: TGTGCTAGCAGCCCCTGGGACAGGGGATATACCGGGGAGCTGTTTTTT. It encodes CASSPWDRGYTGELFF.